These 9 T cell receptor beta chains came from one sample sequenced in a study of T cell responses to AZD1222 COVID-19 vaccine. The repertoire was sequenced with immunoSEQ multiplex PCR; TCRdb's copy has only in-frame clones and lacks some. This sample has 130,000 to 150,000 clones, with about 87% found just once. The material was peripheral blood, obtained on day 0 of AZD1222 vaccination. Receptors were obtained from an adult in good health.

This clone was counted a single time. This rearrangement joins TRBV2 to TRBJ1-1; no reliable D call. Looked up from germline, CDR1 is SNHLY and CDR2 is FYNNEI. The CDR3 covers 14 residues. V lost 6 bases, J lost 1 base, and 12 bases lay in between. The CDR3, as DNA: TGTGCCAGCAGCTTTAGGGTCTCGAACACTGAAGCTTTCTTT. Translated, it gives CASSFRVSNTEAFF.

The chain carries TRBV30 and TRBJ1-1, with 9 bases that match TRBD1. The V and J ends lost 4 bases and 4 bases, in that order; junction bases with no gene match: 4. From germline, CDR1 is GTSNPN and CDR2 SVGIG (reference sequence). This CDR3 comprises 13 residues. CDR3 DNA sequence: TGTGCCTGGATCCTGGACAGGGGCACTGAAGCTTTCTTT. Protein product: CAWILDRGTEAFF.

The J gene is TRBJ1-2, the V gene TRBV5-1; possibly TRBD1 for D (5 bases). The CDR3 spans 13 residues. Between the trimmed V and J ends, which lost 4 bases and 7 bases, there was a span of 14 bases. CDR1 and CDR2 (germline): SGHRS, YFSETQ. The CDR3 DNA reads as TGCGCCAGCAGCCGGGATAGGGGCGGTGGCTACACCTTC. Translating it yields CASSRDRGGGYTF. The variable domain in full, with the rest retrieved from reference TRBV5-1 and TRBJ1-2, is KAGVTQTPRYLIKTRGQQVTLSCSPISGHRSVSWYQQTPGQGLQFLFEYFSETQRNKGNFPGRFSGRQFSNSRSEMNVSTLELGDSALYLCASSRDRGGGYTFGSGTRLTVV.

This chain links TRBV19 with TRBJ2-4; either TRBD1 or TRBD2 may supply D (5 bases each). The V end lost 9 bases, the J end lost 3 bases, and 15 bases lay between the germline ends. The CDR3 is 14 amino acids. CDR1 is LNHDA, CDR2 SQIVND, per germline (reference sequence). CDR3 loop: CASVGRGDKNIQYF. As DNA, the CDR3 is TGTGCCAGCGTAGGTAGGGGAGACAAAAACATTCAGTACTTC.

V and J are TRBV3-1 (or the pseudogene TRBV3-2) and TRBJ1-1; no definite D call. Per germline, CDR1 LGHDT and CDR2 YNNKEL (reference sequence). This CDR3 region has 11 residues. Between the trimmed V and J ends, which lost 3 bases and 7 bases, there was a span of 6 bases. The CDR3 DNA follows: TGTGCCAGCAGCCAGTACTTTGAAGCTTTCTTT. Its translation is CASSQYFEAFF.

In the case of this clone: The sample contains more than one DNA sequence encoding this CDR3. J is TRBJ2-1 and V is TRBV9, with D possibly matching TRBD2 (5 bases). Per the germline V gene, CDR1 is SGDLS and CDR2 is YYNGEE. The CDR3 contains 14 residues. V was trimmed by 0 bases and J by 2 bases, leaving 6 bases between them. CDR3 in amino acids: CASSVAGTYNEQFF. The CDR3 DNA reads as TGTGCCAGCAGCGTAGCGGGAACCTACAATGAGCAGTTCTTC.

This clone was recorded many times. The CDR3 DNA sequence: TGTGCCAGCTTTACTAGCTCCTACGAGCAGTACTTC. Amino acid sequence: CASFTSSYEQYF. This chain connects TRBV27 to TRBJ2-7, with D possibly TRBD2 on 5 matching bases. Germline CDR1 reads MNHEY; CDR2 reads SMNVEV (reference sequence). This CDR3 comprises 12 residues. The V gene lost 8 bases and the J gene lost 0 bases, with 8 bases spanning the gap.

This clone turned up a few times. Here the CDR3 reads CASSPGQTSNQPQHF. The CDR3 DNA sequence: TGTGCCAGCAGCCCGGGACAGACTAGCAATCAGCCCCAGCATTTT. V is TRBV6-5 and J is TRBJ1-5; 7 nucleotides line up with TRBD1. V shed 6 bases and J 0 bases; nucleotides not matched to a gene: 5. Germline V gene sequence: CDR1 MNHEY, CDR2 SVGAGI. CDR3 length: 15 residues.

The chain employs TRBV19 and TRBJ1-2; no reliable D call. The germline V gene has CDR1 LNHDA and CDR2 SQIVND (reference sequence). Between the trimmed V and J ends, which lost 1 base and 6 bases, there was a span of 9 bases. The CDR3 consists of 13 residues. The CDR3 DNA reads TGTGCCAGTAGTATAGCCCTTTGGGATGGCTACACCTTC. Amino acid sequence: CASSIALWDGYTF.